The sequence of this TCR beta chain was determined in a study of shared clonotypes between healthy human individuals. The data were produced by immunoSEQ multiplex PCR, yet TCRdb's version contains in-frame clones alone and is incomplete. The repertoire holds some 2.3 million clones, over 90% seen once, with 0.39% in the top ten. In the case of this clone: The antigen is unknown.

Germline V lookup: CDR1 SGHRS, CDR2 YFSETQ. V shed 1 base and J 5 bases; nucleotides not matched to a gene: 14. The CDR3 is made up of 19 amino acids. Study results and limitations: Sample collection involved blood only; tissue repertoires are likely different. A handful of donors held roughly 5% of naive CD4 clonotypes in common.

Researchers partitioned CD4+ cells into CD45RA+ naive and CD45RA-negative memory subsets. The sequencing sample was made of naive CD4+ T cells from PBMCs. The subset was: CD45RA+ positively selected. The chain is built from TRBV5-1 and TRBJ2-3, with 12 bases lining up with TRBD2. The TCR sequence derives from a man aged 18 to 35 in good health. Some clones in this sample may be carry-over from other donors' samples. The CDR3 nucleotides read TGCGCCAGCAGCTTGTTCGGGCCTAGCGGGAGGGCCTTTGGAGATACGCAGTATTTT. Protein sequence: CASSLFGPSGRAFGDTQYF.